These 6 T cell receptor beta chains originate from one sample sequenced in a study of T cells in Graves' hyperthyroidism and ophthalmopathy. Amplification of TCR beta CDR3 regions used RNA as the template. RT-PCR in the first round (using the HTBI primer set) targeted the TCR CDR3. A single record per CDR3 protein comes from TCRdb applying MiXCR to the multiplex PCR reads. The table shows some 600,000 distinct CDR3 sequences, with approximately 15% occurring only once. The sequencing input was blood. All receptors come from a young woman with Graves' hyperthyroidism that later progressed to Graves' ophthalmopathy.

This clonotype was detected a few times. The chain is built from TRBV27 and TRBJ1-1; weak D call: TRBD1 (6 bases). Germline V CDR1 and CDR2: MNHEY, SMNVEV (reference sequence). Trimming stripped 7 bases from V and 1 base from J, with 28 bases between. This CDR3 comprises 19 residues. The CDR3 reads CASTSVMGGARRSNTEAFF. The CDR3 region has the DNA TGTGCCAGCACTTCCGTGATGGGGGGGGCGCGCAGATCGAACACTGAAGCTTTCTTT.

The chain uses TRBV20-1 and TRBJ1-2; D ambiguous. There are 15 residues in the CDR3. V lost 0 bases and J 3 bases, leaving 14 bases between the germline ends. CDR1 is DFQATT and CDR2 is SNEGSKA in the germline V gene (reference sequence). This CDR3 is CSARDRIGIHYGYTF. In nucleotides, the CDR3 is TGCAGTGCTAGAGATCGCATAGGGATTCACTATGGCTACACCTTC.

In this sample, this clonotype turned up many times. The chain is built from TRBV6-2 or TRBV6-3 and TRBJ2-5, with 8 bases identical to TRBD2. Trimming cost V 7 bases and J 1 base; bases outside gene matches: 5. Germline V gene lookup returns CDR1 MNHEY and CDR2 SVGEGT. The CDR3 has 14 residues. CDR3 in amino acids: CASTTGGAQETQYF. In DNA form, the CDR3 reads TGTGCCAGCACCACCGGGGGGGCCCAAGAGACCCAGTACTTC.

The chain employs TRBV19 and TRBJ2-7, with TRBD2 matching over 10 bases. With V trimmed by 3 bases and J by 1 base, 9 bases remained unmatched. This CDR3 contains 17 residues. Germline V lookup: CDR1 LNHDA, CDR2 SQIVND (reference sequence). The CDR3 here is CASSIRASGSLSYEQYF. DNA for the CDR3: TGTGCCAGTAGTATCAGGGCTAGCGGGAGCCTTTCCTACGAGCAGTACTTC.

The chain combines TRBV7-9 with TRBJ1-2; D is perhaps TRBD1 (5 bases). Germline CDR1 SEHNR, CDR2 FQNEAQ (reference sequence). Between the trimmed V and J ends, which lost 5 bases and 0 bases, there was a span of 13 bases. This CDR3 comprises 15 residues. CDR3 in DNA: TGTGCCAGCAGCCCGCAGGGATTAGCTAACTATGGCTACACCTTC. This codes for CASSPQGLANYGYTF.

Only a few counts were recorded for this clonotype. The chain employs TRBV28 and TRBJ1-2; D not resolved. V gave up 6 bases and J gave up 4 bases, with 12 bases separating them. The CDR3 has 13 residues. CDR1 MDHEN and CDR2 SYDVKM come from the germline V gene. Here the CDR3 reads CASSETLGYGYTF. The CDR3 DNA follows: TGTGCCAGCAGCGAAACTCTCGGCTATGGCTACACCTTC.